Shown below are 10 T cell receptor beta chains from a single sample sequenced in a study of shared clonotypes between healthy human individuals. The method was immunoSEQ multiplex PCR; TCRdb's version includes in-frame clones alone and lacks a portion of them. Here the sample spans about 2.4 million clones, more than 85% being singletons. Specimen: naive CD4+ T cells from PBMCs. Sample subset: CD45RA+ positively selected. All receptors derive from a man aged 18 to 35 in good health. Some clones in this sample may be carry-over from other donors' samples.

CDR3 DNA: TGTGCCAGCAGTGACCACGCGGGAGGCTACGAGCAGTACTTC. Encoded protein: CASSDHAGGYEQYF. The chain joins TRBV2 to TRBJ2-7, with 8 bases aligning to TRBD2. The CDR3 loop spans 14 amino acids. Per germline, CDR1 SNHLY and CDR2 FYNNEI. The junction had 4 bases not matched to a gene; V was cut back by 3 bases and J by 3 bases.

This sequence joins TRBV5-6 and TRBJ2-1, with 8 bases that match TRBD1. Germline V gene data show CDR1 as SGHDT and CDR2 as YYEEEE. With V trimmed by 4 bases and J by 2 bases, 8 bases remained unmatched. This CDR3 is built from 16 residues. CDR3 sequence reads: CASSVTGGVTYNEQFF. The DNA for the CDR3 is TGTGCCAGCAGCGTCACAGGGGGTGTTACCTACAATGAGCAGTTCTTC. Supplemented by reference TRBV5-6 and TRBJ2-1, the full variable domain reads DAGVTQSPTHLIKTRGQQVTLRCSPKSGHDTVSWYQQALGQGPQFIFQYYEEEERQRGNFPDRFSGHQFPNYSSELNVNALLLGDSALYLCASSVTGGVTYNEQFFGPGTRLTVL.

This sequence joins TRBV19 and TRBJ2-1; D is unresolved. The CDR3 has 18 amino acids. V lost 3 bases and J lost 0, with 18 bases in between. CDR1 and CDR2 (germline): LNHDA, SQIVND (reference sequence). This CDR3 is CASSILYRVGGSYNEQFF. CDR3 sequence (DNA): TGTGCCAGTAGTATCCTCTATCGAGTAGGCGGCTCCTACAATGAGCAGTTCTTC.

This clone was seen once. V usage is TRBV10-1 and J usage is TRBJ2-1; D possibly corresponds to TRBD1 (7 bases). V lost 2 bases and J lost 9, with 11 bases in between. The CDR3 runs to 13 residues. CDR1 WNHNN and CDR2 SYGVQD come from the germline V gene (reference sequence). In nucleotides, the CDR3 is TGCGCCAGCAGTGAGGGTCAGGGGGGTGAGCAGTTCTTC. As protein: CASSEGQGGEQFF.

The genes are TRBV4-1 and TRBJ2-1; a possible D gene is TRBD2 (6 bases). Germline CDR1 is MGHRA and CDR2 is YSYEKL. The CDR3 contains 16 residues. The V and J ends lost 4 bases and 4 bases respectively, with 17 bases between them. In DNA form, the CDR3 reads TGCGCCAGCAGCCCCCAAGGTAGTGGGAGGTACAATGAGCAGTTCTTC. Protein sequence: CASSPQGSGRYNEQFF.

This rearrangement joins TRBV2 to TRBJ1-3, with TRBD1 as a possible D gene (5 bases). V lost 6 bases, J lost 0 bases, and 12 bases lay in between. The CDR3 has 15 residues. Germline values: CDR1 SNHLY, CDR2 FYNNEI. CDR3 bases: TGTGCCAGCAGAGCGACAGAGAGCTCTGGAAACACCATATATTTT. This codes for CASRATESSGNTIYF.

This rearrangement joins TRBV2 to TRBJ2-2; a possible D gene is TRBD1 (5 bases). V was shortened by 4 bases and J by 1 base, with 13 bases between the two germline ends. This CDR3 is built from 16 residues. CDR1 SNHLY and CDR2 FYNNEI come from the germline V gene. The CDR3 loop reads CASSVVGHQNTGELFF. CDR3 nucleotides: TGTGCCAGCAGTGTAGTCGGACATCAGAACACCGGGGAGCTGTTTTTT.

This rearrangement joins TRBV29-1 to TRBJ2-2; D possibly corresponds to TRBD2 (5 bases). Germline values: CDR1 SQVTM, CDR2 ANQGSEA. This CDR3 spans 12 amino acids. The V end was cut by 7 bases, the J end by 5 bases, with 11 bases between. The CDR3 loop reads CSAQTGTGELFF. CDR3 bases: TGCAGCGCCCAAACGGGGACCGGGGAGCTGTTTTTT.

The gene calls are TRBV28 and TRBJ1-3; a possible D gene is TRBD1 (6 bases). The CDR3 is 15 amino acids. Germline V gene sequence: CDR1 MDHEN, CDR2 SYDVKM. The ends were cut back, 4 bases at V and 0 bases at J, with 10 bases in the middle. The CDR3 loop reads CASSYTGSSGNTIYF. The DNA of the CDR3 is TGTGCCAGCAGTTATACAGGGTCCTCTGGAAACACCATATATTTT. The full variable domain, completed using reference TRBV28 and TRBJ1-3, is DVKVTQSSRYLVKRTGEKVFLECVQDMDHENMFWYRQDPGLGLRLIYFSYDVKMKEKGDIPEGYSVSREKKERFSLILESASTNQTSMYLCASSYTGSSGNTIYFGEGSWLTVV.

The chain combines TRBV7-9 with TRBJ2-3; D unresolved. The CDR3 covers 14 residues. Germline V CDR1 and CDR2: SEHNR, FQNEAQ (reference sequence). The V end was cut by 5 bases, the J end by 4 bases, with 13 bases between. The CDR3 region has the DNA TGTGCCAGCAGCCCACGGACGGAACCAGATACGCAGTATTTT. It is translated as CASSPRTEPDTQYF.